This T cell receptor beta chain was found in a study of CD8+CD57+ T cells in acquired aplastic anemia. TCR beta VDJ combinations and CDR3 sequences were profiled from genomic DNA. TCRdb reprocessed the reads via MiXCR and lists one record per CDR3 protein. In the table there are fewer than 300,000 distinct CDR3 sequences, approximately 79% of which are singletons. Regarding this clonotype: The conserved final phenylalanine or tryptophan is absent from the CDR3, which likely points to a read error. No DNA is shown, since the ends of the CDR3 on it are uncertain; the CDR3 is the one TCRdb lists.

Previously, flow cytometry had revealed CD8+CD57+ cell expansion in the patients chosen for sequencing. CDR1 is SGHTA, CDR2 FQGNSA, per germline. The CDR3 is made up of 13 amino acids, end residues included. The clonotype originates from a human donor with aplastic anemia. Input material: sorted CD4+, CD8+, or CD8+CD57+ T cells (not recorded which) from PBMCs. The gene calls are TRBV7-2 and TRBJ2-3; the table calls TRBD2, which could not be checked here. The CDR3 reads CASSFQRSGANDE.